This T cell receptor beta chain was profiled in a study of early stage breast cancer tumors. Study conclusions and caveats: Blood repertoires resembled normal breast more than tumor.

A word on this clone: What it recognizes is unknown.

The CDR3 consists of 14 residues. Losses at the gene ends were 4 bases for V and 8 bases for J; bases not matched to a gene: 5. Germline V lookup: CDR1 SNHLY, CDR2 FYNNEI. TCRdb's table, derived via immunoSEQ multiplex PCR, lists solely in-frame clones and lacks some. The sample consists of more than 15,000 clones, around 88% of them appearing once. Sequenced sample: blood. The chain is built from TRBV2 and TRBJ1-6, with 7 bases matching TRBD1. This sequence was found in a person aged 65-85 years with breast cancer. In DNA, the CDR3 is TGTGCCAGCAGTGTGAAAACAGGGGATTCACCCCTCCACTTT. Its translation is CASSVKTGDSPLHF.